Listed below are T cell receptor beta chains from one sample, sequenced in a study of blood T cell repertoires in COVID-19. Sequencing was performed with immunoSEQ multiplex PCR; in TCRdb, only in-frame clones are kept and a portion is missing. This sample yields a few hundred thousand clones, of which about 80% are seen a single time; around 8.9% belongs to the top ten. Sequencing was done on a sample of peripheral blood. The receptors here all came from an elderly man with acute or convalescent COVID-19. Both conserved end residues are part of each CDR3. D genes are given only for firm matches. Some rows mark clone size as missing; the rest say once, few, many or name a class of expanded clone.

>TRBV19|TRBJ2-1|TRBD2|-
TGTGCCAGTAGTATAGGACTAGCGGGGCTCCTCAATGAGCAGTTCTTC
CASSIGLAGLLNEQFF
>TRBV12-3/TRBV12-4|TRBJ1-4|TRBD1|-
TGTGCCAGCAGCTACAGGGGGCTGGAAAAACTGTTTTTT
CASSYRGLEKLFF
>TRBV7-9|TRBJ1-3|-|-
TGTGCCAGCAGCTCCCAGAGAGGATGGAGCGGGGGAAACACCATATATTTT
CASSSQRGWSGGNTIYF
>TRBV18|TRBJ2-7|TRBD1|few
TGTGCCAGCTCGCACGGTCAGGGGGCGGTTTACGAGCAGTACTTC
CASSHGQGAVYEQYF
>TRBV11-3|TRBJ2-2|-|-
TGTGCCAGCTGCCAAGGGGACACCGGGGAGCTGTTTTTT
CASCQGDTGELFF
>TRBV18|TRBJ2-7|TRBD1|-
TGTGCCAGCTCACCGGGGACAGGTTCTTTTTACGAGCAGTACTTC
CASSPGTGSFYEQYF
>TRBV18|TRBJ1-1|-|-
TGTGCCAGCCGCCAGCAAGGACATCCGAACACTGAAGCTTTCTTT
CASRQQGHPNTEAFF
>TRBV3-1/TRBV3-2|TRBJ2-2|TRBD1|-
TGTGCCAGCAGCCCCCGACAGGGGAACACCGGGGAGCTGTTTTTT
CASSPRQGNTGELFF
>TRBV5-4|TRBJ2-1|-|-
TGTGCCAGCAGCTTGGGACTCCCTACCTACAATGAGCAGTTCTTC
CASSLGLPTYNEQFF
>TRBV11-2|TRBJ2-3|-|-
TGTGCCAGCAGCCGGCGCTGGGGAGGTCCAGATACGCAGTATTTT
CASSRRWGGPDTQYF
>TRBV3-1/TRBV3-2|TRBJ1-1|-|-
TGTGCCAGCAGCCAACGTGGCGGGGGGTTGGCTGAAGCTTTCTTT
CASSQRGGGLAEAFF
>TRBV10-3|TRBJ1-2|-|-
TGTGCCATCAGTGAGTCCACTAACTATGGCTACACCTTC
CAISESTNYGYTF
>TRBV10-3|TRBJ2-1|TRBD1|-
TGTGCCATCGTCAAGGGGGCGAAAGGATTAGGTGAGCAGTTCTTC
CAIVKGAKGLGEQFF
>TRBV5-1|TRBJ2-3|-|-
TGCGCCAGCAGCTTGGGCCCCCCGCCGGGCACAGATACGCAGTATTTT
CASSLGPPPGTDTQYF
>TRBV11-3|TRBJ1-6|TRBD1|-
TGTGCCAGCAGCCGGACAGGGAGATCACCCCTCCACTTT
CASSRTGRSPLHF
>TRBV30|TRBJ2-3|-|-
TGTGCCTGGAGTGGAGACCCTGGACAGACAGATACGCAGTATTTT
CAWSGDPGQTDTQYF
>TRBV28|TRBJ1-5|-|-
TGTGCCAGCGCCCCGATTTCGGGAGTCTATAGCAATCAGCCCCAGCATTTT
CASAPISGVYSNQPQHF
>TRBV25-1|TRBJ2-7|TRBD1|-
TGTGCCAGTCAGGGGGATCTCTACGAGCAGTACTTC
CASQGDLYEQYF
>TRBV2|TRBJ2-2|-|-
TGTGCCAGCAGTGGTAGCAGAAACACCGGGGAGCTGTTTTTT
CASSGSRNTGELFF
>TRBV4-1|TRBJ2-3|-|-
TGCGCCAGCAGCCAAGAAAGGCAGGGTACAGATACGCAGTATTTT
CASSQERQGTDTQYF
>TRBV5-1|TRBJ1-1|-|once
TGCGCCAGCAGCTTGCAGGGGAGTGACACTGAAGCTTTCTTT
CASSLQGSDTEAFF
>TRBV15|TRBJ2-7|-|-
TGTGCCACCAGCAGAGGGGGGCCCCCCTACGAGCAGTACTTC
CATSRGGPPYEQYF
>TRBV30|TRBJ1-4|-|-
TGTGCCTGGAGGCGGGAGGCAACTAATGAAAAACTGTTTTTT
CAWRREATNEKLFF
>TRBV18|TRBJ2-7|-|-
TGTGCCAGCTCAGAGCAGGCTCTGTACGAGCAGTACTTC
CASSEQALYEQYF
>TRBV6-1|TRBJ2-7|TRBD2|-
TGTGCCAGCAGTGAACGGGGCCTTAGTAGCGGGAGGGCTGCCTACGAGCAGTACTTC
CASSERGLSSGRAAYEQYF
>TRBV28|TRBJ2-7|-|-
TGTGCCATCTCGAGAGCTGGCGGGATCCCAGGGTACGAGCAGTACTTC
CAISRAGGIPGYEQYF
>TRBV11-2|TRBJ2-7|TRBD1|-
TGTGCCAGCAGCGGGGACAGATCCTACGAGCAGTACTTC
CASSGDRSYEQYF
>TRBV2|TRBJ2-7|-|-
TGTGCCAGCTCCGAAGGGGGGGGACCCTACGAGCAGTACTTC
CASSEGGGPYEQYF